One sample yielded the 10 T cell receptor beta chains listed below, sequenced in a study of cytomegalovirus exposure and HLA in healthy donors. 13 Jbeta primers and 60 Vbeta primers were used for the PCR. Profiling relied on immunoSEQ multiplex PCR, and the TCRdb table lists in-frame clones only, not all of them. The repertoire holds tens of thousands of clones, approximately 83% seen once, with 1.7% in the top ten. Sequenced material: PBMCs. These receptors were collected from a man aged 35 to 55 in good health and CMV-seronegative.

The rearrangement links TRBV2 to TRBJ2-2; D remains ambiguous. The CDR3 spans 13 residues. CDR1 and CDR2 from the germline V gene are SNHLY and FYNNEI. V lost 6 bases, J lost 4 bases, and 9 bases lay in between. CDR3 nucleotides: TGTGCCAGCAGGGTAGGCGGCACCGGGGAGCTGTTTTTT. Its protein is CASRVGGTGELFF.

The J gene is TRBJ1-2, the V gene TRBV5-8; 8 bases agree with TRBD1. Germline CDR1 and CDR2: SGHTS and YDEGEE. The junction had 8 bases not matched to a gene; V was cut back by 1 base and J by 6 bases. CDR3 size: 15 residues. The chain's CDR3 is CASSLQGAGVDGYTF. The CDR3 region has the DNA TGTGCCAGCAGCTTGCAGGGGGCGGGTGTCGATGGCTACACCTTC.

The chain is built from TRBV6-1 and TRBJ2-2; TRBD1 matches 8 bases. Germline values: CDR1 MNHNS, CDR2 SASEGT. The CDR3 has 14 residues. Trimming took 6 bases from V and 5 from J; bases not matched to a gene: 5. The CDR3 DNA sequence: TGTGCCAGCAGCGCGCAGGGGGCTACCGGGGAGCTGTTTTTT. Translated, it gives CASSAQGATGELFF.

The chain links TRBV5-1 to TRBJ2-1, with a tentative D call TRBD1 (7 bases). Germline-derived CDR1 and CDR2 are SGHRS and YFSETQ. The ends were cut back, 0 bases at V and 4 bases at J, with 20 bases in the middle. The CDR3 loop spans 18 amino acids. CDR3 DNA sequence: TGCGCCAGCAGCTTGGGTAATGCGGGACAGCTCATATACAATGAGCAGTTCTTC. The encoded protein is CASSLGNAGQLIYNEQFF.

The chain employs TRBV2 and TRBJ1-1; D not certain. Germline V gene data show CDR1 as SNHLY and CDR2 as FYNNEI. The V gene lost 4 bases and the J gene lost 3 bases, with 15 bases spanning the gap. This CDR3 is 15 amino acids long. The CDR3 DNA is TGTGCCAGCAGTGTGAGGAGGGCTAGAGACACTGAAGCTTTCTTT. It yields the protein CASSVRRARDTEAFF.

This clone has just a few counts. V usage is TRBV6-1 and J usage is TRBJ1-1, with D uncertain. The CDR3 loop spans 13 amino acids. V was pared by 0 bases and J by 7 bases, with 9 bases between. Per germline, CDR1 MNHNS and CDR2 SASEGT. This CDR3 is CASSEARYYEAFF. Here the CDR3 DNA reads TGTGCCAGCAGTGAAGCTAGATACTATGAAGCTTTCTTT.

The chain joins TRBV5-6 to TRBJ2-5, with 8 nucleotides matching TRBD1. CDR1 is SGHDT and CDR2 is YYEEEE in the germline V gene. The CDR3 is 13 amino acids. V shed 4 bases, J shed 5 bases, and the junction held 4 bases outside the gene matches. The CDR3: CASSTGQGETQYF. CDR3 DNA sequence: TGTGCCAGCAGCACAGGACAGGGCGAGACCCAGTACTTC.

The rearrangement joins TRBV5-5 to TRBJ1-4; D may be TRBD1 (5 bases). The V and J ends lost 0 bases and 5 bases respectively, with 14 bases between them. In germline, CDR1 is SGHKS, CDR2 YYEKEE (reference sequence). CDR3 length: 16 residues. The CDR3 loop is CASSLGQGGRNEKLFF. Written as DNA, the CDR3 is TGTGCCAGCAGCTTGGGGCAGGGCGGTAGGAATGAAAAACTGTTTTTT.

This chain joins TRBV13 and TRBJ2-7, with D maybe TRBD1 (6 bases). In germline, CDR1 is PRHDT, CDR2 FYEKMQ (reference sequence). The V end was cut by 2 bases, the J end by 3 bases, with 11 bases between. There are 14 residues in the CDR3. The CDR3 loop is CASSLQGLYYEQYF. The CDR3 bases are TGTGCCAGCAGCTTACAGGGGCTTTACTACGAGCAGTACTTC.

The chain uses TRBV9 and TRBJ2-3; 13 nucleotides align to TRBD2. The germline V gene has CDR1 SGDLS and CDR2 YYNGEE. The CDR3 contains 16 residues. With V trimmed by 4 bases and J by 3 bases, 5 bases remained unmatched. In DNA, the CDR3 is TGTGCCAGCAGCACCGGGACTAGCGGGGCGACAGATACGCAGTATTTT. Translating gives CASSTGTSGATDTQYF.